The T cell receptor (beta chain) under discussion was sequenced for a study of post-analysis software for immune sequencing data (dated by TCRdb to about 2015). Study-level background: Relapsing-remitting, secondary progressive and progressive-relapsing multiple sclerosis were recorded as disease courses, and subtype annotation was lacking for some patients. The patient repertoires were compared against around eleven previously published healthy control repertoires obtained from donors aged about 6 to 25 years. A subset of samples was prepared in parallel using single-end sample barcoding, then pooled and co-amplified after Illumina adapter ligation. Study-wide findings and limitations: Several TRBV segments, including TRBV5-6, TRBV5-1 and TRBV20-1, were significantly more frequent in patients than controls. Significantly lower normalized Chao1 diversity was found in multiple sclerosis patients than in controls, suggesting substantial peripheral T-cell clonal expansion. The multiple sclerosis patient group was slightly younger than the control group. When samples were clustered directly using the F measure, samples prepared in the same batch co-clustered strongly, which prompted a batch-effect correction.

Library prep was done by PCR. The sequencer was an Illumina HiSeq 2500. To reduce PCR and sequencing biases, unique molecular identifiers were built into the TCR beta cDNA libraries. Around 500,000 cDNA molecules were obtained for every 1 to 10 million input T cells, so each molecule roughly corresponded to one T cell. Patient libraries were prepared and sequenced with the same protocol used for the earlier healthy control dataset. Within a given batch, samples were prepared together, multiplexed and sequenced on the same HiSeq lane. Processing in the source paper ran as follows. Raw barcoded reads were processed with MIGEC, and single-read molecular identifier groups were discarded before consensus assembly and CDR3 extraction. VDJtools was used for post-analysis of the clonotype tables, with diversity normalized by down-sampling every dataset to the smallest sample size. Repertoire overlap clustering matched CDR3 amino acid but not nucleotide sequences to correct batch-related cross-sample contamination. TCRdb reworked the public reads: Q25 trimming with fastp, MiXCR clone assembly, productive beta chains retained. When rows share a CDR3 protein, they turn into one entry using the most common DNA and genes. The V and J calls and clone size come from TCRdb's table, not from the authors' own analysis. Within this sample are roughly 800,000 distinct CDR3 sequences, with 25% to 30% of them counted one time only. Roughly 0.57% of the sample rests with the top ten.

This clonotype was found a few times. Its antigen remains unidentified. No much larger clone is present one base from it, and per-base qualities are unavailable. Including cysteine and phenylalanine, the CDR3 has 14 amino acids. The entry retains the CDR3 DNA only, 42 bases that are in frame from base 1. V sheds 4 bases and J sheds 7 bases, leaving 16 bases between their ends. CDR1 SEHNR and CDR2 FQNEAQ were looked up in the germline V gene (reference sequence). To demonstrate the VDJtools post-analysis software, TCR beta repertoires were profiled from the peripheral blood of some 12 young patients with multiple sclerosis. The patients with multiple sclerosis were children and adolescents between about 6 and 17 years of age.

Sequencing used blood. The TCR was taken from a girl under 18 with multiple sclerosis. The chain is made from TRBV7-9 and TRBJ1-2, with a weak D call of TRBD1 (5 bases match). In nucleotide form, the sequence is TGTGCCAGCAGCTCCGAAGGGGACGGAAGTGGCTACACCTTC. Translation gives CASSSEGDGSGYTF.